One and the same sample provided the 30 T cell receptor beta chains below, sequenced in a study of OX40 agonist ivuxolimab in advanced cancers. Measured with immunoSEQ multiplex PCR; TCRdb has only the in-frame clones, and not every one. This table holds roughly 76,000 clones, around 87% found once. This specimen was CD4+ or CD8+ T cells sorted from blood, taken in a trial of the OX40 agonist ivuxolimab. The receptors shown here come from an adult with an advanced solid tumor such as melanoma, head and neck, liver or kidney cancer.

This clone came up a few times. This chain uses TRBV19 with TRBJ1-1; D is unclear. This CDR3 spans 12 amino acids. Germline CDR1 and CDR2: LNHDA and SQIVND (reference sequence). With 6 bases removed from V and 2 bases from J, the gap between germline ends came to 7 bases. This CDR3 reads CASSFRNTEAFF. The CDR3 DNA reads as TGTGCCAGTAGCTTCCGTAACACTGAAGCTTTCTTT.

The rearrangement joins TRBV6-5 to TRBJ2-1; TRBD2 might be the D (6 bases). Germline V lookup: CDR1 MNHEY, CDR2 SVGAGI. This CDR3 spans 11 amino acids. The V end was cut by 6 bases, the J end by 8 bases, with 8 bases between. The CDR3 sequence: CASRREDEQFF. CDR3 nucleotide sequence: TGTGCCAGCAGGAGGGAGGATGAGCAGTTCTTC.

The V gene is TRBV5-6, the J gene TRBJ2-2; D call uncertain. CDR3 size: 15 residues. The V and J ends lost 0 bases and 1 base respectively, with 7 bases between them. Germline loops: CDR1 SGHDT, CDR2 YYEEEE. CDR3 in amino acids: CASSLDLRNTGELFF. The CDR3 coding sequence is TGTGCCAGCAGCTTGGACCTGAGGAACACCGGGGAGCTGTTTTTT.

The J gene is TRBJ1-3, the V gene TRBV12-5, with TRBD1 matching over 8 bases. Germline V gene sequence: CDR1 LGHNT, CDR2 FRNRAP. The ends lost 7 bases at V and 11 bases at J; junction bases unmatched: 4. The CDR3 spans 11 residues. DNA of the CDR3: TGTGCTAGTGCTGACAGGGGCGCCATATATTTT. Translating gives CASADRGAIYF.

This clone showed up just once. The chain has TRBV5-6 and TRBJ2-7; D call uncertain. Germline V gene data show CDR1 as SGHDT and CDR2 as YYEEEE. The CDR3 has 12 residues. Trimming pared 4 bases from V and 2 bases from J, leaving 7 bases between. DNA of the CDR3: TGTGCCAGCAGCCTTTTTACCTACGAGCAGTACTTC. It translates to CASSLFTYEQYF.

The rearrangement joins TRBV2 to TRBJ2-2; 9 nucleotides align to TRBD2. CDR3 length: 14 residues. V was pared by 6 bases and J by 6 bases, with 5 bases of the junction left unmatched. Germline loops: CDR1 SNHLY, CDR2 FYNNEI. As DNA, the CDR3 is TGTGCCAGCAGGAGGCTAGCGGGGTCCGGGGAGCTGTTTTTT. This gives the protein CASRRLAGSGELFF. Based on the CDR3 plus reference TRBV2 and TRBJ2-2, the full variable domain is EPEVTQTPSHQVTQMGQEVILRCVPISNHLYFYWYRQILGQKVEFLVSFYNNEISEKSEIFDDQFSVERPDGSNFTLKIRSTKLEDSAMYFCASRRLAGSGELFFGEGSRLTVL.

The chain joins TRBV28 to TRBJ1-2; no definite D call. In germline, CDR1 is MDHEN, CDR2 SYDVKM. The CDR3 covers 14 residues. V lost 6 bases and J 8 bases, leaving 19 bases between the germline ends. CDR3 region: CASSLNGLAEGYTF. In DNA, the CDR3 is TGTGCCAGCAGCCTGAATGGGTTGGCGGAAGGCTACACCTTC.

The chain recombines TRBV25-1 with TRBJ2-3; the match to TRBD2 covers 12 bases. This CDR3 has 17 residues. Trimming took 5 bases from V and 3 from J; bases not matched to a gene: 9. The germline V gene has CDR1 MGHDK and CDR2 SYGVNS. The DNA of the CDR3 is TGTGCCAGCAGTTCTAGCGGGGGGGCGTTCAGTACAGATACGCAGTATTTT. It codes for CASSSSGGAFSTDTQYF. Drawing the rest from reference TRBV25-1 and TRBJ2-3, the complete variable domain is EADIYQTPRYLVIGTGKKITLECSQTMGHDKMYWYQQDPGMELHLIHYSYGVNSTEKGDLSSESTVSRIRTEHFPLTLESARPSHTSQYLCASSSSGGAFSTDTQYFGPGTRLTVL.

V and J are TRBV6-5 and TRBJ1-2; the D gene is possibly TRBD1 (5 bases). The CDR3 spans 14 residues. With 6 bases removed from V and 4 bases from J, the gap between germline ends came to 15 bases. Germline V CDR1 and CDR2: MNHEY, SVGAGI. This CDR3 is CASRGGADAYGYTF. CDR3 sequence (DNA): TGTGCCAGCAGGGGAGGGGCGGACGCCTATGGCTACACCTTC.

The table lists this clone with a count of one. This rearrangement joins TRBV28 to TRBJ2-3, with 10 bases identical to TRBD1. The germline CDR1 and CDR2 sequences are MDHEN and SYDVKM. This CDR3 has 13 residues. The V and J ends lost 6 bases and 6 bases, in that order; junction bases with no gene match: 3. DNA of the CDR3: TGTGCCAGCAGGGGGACAGGGGCCGATACGCAGTATTTT. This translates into CASRGTGADTQYF. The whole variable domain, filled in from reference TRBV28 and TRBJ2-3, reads DVKVTQSSRYLVKRTGEKVFLECVQDMDHENMFWYRQDPGLGLRLIYFSYDVKMKEKGDIPEGYSVSREKKERFSLILESASTNQTSMYLCASRGTGADTQYFGPGTRLTVL.

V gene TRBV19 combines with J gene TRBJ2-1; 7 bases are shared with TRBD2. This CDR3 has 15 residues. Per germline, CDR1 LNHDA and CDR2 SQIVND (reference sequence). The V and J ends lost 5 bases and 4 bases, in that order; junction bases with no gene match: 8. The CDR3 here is CASSWGGSTYNEQFF. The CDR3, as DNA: TGTGCCAGTAGTTGGGGGGGGTCCACTTACAATGAGCAGTTCTTC. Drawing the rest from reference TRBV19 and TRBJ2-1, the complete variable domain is DGGITQSPKYLFRKEGQNVTLSCEQNLNHDAMYWYRQDPGQGLRLIYYSQIVNDFQKGDIAEGYSVSREKKESFPLTVTSAQKNPTAFYLCASSWGGSTYNEQFFGPGTRLTVL.

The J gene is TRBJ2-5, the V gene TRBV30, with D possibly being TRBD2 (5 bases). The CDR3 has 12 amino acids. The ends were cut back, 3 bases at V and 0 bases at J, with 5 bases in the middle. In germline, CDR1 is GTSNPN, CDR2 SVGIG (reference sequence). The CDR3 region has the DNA TGTGCCTGGAGACTAGACCAAGAGACCCAGTACTTC. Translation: CAWRLDQETQYF. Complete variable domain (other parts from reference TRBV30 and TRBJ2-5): SQTIHQWPATLVQPVGSPLSLECTVEGTSNPNLYWYRQAAGRGLQLLFYSVGIGQISSEVPQNLSASRPQDRQFILSSKKLLLSDSGFYLCAWRLDQETQYFGPGTRLLVL.

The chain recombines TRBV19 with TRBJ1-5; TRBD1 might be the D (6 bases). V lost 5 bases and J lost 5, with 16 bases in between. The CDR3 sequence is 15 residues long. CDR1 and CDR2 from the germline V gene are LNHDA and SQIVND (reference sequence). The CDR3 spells CASSSGGAGDQPQHF. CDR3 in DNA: TGTGCCAGTAGTTCGGGGGGGGCCGGGGATCAGCCCCAGCATTTT.

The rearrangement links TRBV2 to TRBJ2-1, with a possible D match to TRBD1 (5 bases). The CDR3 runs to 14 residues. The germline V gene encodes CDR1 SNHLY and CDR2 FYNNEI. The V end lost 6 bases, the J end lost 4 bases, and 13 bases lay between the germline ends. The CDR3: CASSPGSPYNEQFF. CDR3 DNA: TGTGCCAGCAGCCCAGGGTCCCCGTACAATGAGCAGTTCTTC.

CDR3 in amino acids: CAISVRDIKETQYF. For the CDR3, the DNA is TGTGCCATCAGTGTTAGGGACATTAAAGAGACCCAGTACTTC. This chain connects TRBV10-3 to TRBJ2-5, with a tentative D call TRBD1 (6 bases). The V gene's germline CDR1 is ENHRY and CDR2 SYGVKD. V was pared by 4 bases and J by 3 bases, with 12 bases between. This CDR3 spans 14 amino acids.

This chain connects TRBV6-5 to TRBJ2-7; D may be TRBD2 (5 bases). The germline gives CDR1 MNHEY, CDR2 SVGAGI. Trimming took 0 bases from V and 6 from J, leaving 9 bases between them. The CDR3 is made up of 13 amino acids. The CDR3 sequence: CASSYSIGVEQYF. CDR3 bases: TGTGCCAGCAGTTACTCTATCGGGGTCGAGCAGTACTTC.

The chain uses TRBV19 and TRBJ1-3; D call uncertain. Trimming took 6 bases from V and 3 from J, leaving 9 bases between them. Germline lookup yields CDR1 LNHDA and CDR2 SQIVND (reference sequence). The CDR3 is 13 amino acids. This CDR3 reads CASSHRGGNTIYF. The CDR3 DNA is TGTGCCAGTAGCCACAGAGGTGGAAACACCATATATTTT.

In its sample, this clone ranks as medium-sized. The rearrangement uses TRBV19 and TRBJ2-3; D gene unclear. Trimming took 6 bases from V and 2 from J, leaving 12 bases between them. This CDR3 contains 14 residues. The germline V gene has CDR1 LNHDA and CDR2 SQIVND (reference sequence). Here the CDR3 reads CASRAKILTDTQYF. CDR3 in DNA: TGTGCCAGTAGGGCTAAAATTCTCACAGATACGCAGTATTTT.

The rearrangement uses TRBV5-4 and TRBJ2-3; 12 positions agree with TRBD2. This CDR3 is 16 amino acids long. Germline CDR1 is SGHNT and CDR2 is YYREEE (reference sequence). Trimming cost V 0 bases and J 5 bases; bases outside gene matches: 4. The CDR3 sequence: CASSLGASGGEDTQYF. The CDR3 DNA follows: TGTGCCAGCAGCTTGGGTGCTAGCGGGGGGGAAGATACGCAGTATTTT.

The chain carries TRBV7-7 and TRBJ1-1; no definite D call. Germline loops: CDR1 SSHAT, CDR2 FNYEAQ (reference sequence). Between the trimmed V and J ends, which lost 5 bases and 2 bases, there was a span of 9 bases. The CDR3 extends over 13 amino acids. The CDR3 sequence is CASSRDGNTEAFF. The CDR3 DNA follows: TGTGCCAGCAGCCGCGACGGAAACACTGAAGCTTTCTTT.

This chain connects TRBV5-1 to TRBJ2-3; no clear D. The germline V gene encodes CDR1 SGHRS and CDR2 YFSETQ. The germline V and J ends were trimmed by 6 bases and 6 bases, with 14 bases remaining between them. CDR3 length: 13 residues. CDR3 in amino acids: CASTLAPPDTQYF. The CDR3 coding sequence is TGCGCCAGCACCCTGGCGCCTCCGGATACGCAGTATTTT.

DNA of the CDR3: TGCAGTGGAAATCACTACGAGCAGTACTTC. Translated, it gives CSGNHYEQYF. The genes are TRBV20-1 and TRBJ2-5; D gene ambiguous. The DNA end lines up better with TRBJ2-7; the J call may be wrong. The CDR3 loop spans 10 amino acids. Germline V gene lookup returns CDR1 DFQATT and CDR2 SNEGSKA (reference sequence).

CDR3 in DNA: TGCGCCAGCAGCCGAGGTAACAGAAACTCGGGCGGAGATACGCAGTATTTT. Its translation is CASSRGNRNSGGDTQYF. The gene calls are TRBV5-1 and TRBJ2-3; D ambiguous. Germline V gives CDR1 SGHRS, CDR2 YFSETQ. CDR3 length: 17 residues. The germline V and J ends were trimmed by 4 bases and 5 bases, with 23 bases remaining between them. The full variable domain, rest sourced from reference TRBV5-1 and TRBJ2-3, is KAGVTQTPRYLIKTRGQQVTLSCSPISGHRSVSWYQQTPGQGLQFLFEYFSETQRNKGNFPGRFSGRQFSNSRSEMNVSTLELGDSALYLCASSRGNRNSGGDTQYFGPGTRLTVL.

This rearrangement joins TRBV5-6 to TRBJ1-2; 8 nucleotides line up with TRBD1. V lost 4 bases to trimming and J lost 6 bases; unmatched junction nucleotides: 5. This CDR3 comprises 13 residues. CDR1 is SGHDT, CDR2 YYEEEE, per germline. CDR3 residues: CASSVGQGDGYTF. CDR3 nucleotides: TGTGCCAGCAGCGTAGGACAGGGAGATGGCTACACCTTC.

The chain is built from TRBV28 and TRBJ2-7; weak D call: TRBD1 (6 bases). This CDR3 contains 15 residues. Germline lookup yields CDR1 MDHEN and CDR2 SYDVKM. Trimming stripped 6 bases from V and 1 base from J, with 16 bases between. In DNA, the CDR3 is TGTGCCAGCAGCACCGGGACACTAAGGTCCTACGAGCAGTACTTC. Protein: CASSTGTLRSYEQYF. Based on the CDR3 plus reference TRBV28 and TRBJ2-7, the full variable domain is DVKVTQSSRYLVKRTGEKVFLECVQDMDHENMFWYRQDPGLGLRLIYFSYDVKMKEKGDIPEGYSVSREKKERFSLILESASTNQTSMYLCASSTGTLRSYEQYFGPGTRLTVT.

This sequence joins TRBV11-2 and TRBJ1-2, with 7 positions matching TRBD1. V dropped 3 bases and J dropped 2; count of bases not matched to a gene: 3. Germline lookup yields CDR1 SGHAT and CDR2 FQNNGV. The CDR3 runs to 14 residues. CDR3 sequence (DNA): TGTGCCAGCAGCTTGTCGACAGGGAACTATGGCTACACCTTC. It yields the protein CASSLSTGNYGYTF.

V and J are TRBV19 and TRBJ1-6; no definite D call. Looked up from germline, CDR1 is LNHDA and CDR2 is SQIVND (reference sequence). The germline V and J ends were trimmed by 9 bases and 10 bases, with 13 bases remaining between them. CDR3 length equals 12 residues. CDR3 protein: CASTRGGSPLHF. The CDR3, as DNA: TGTGCCAGCACCCGCGGAGGCTCACCCCTCCACTTT.

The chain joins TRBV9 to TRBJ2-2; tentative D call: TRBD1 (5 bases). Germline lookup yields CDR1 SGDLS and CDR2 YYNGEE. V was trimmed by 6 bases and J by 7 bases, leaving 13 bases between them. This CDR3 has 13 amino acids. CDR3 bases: TGTGCCAGCACCCGAACAGGCAGCGGGGAGCTGTTTTTT. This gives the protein CASTRTGSGELFF.

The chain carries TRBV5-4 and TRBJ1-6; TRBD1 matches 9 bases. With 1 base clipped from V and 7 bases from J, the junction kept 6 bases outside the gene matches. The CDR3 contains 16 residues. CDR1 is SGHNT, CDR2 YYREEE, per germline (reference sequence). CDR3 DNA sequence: TGTGCCAGCAGCTTGTTTACTGGACAGGGGAATTCACCCCTCCACTTT. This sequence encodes CASSLFTGQGNSPLHF. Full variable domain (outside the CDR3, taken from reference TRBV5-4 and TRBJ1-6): ETGVTQSPTHLIKTRGQQVTLRCSSQSGHNTVSWYQQALGQGPQFIFQYYREEENGRGNFPPRFSGLQFPNYSSELNVNALELDDSALYLCASSLFTGQGNSPLHFGNGTRLTVT.

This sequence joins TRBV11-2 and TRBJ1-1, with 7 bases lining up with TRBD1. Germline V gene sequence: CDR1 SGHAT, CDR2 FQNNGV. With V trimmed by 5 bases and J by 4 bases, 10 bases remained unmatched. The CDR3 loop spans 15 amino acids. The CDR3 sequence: CASSPLTGKGTEAFF. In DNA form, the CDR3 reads TGTGCCAGCAGCCCTTTGACAGGGAAGGGCACTGAAGCTTTCTTT.